This T cell receptor beta chain appears in the sequencing data of a study of control samples from healthy donors and cancer patients. TCRdb's table, derived via immunoSEQ multiplex PCR, lists solely in-frame clones and lacks some. The table lists around 140,000 clones, roughly nine tenths of them singletons, with less than 8.5% in the top ten. This clone is a singleton in its sample. The CDR3 contains 14 residues. V shed 3 bases and J shed 6 bases, with 17 bases lying between them. Germline V gene sequence: CDR1 GTSNPN, CDR2 SVGIG (reference sequence). Sequencing was done on a sample of blood. This TCR was sampled from a man in his late teens or twenties in good health. V usage is TRBV30 and J usage is TRBJ1-1, with D unclear. Here the CDR3 reads CAWSEGLRSSEAFF. The CDR3 coding sequence is TGTGCCTGGAGCGAAGGGTTGAGGTCGTCTGAAGCTTTCTTT.